Only a few counts were recorded for the clone carrying this TCR beta chain. Its cognate antigen is unknown. This sample's treatment: oral pan-JAK inhibitor, 5-10 mg twice daily. The researchers isolated CD4+ and CD8+ T cells from PBMCs by sorting. The data are from a study of CD8+ T cells in alopecia areata. Overall study context: Those treated were given oral tofacitinib at 5 to 10 mg twice daily. Findings and caveats of the study: A single nonresponder leaves the baseline CD8+ expansion link to response uncertain. On tofacitinib, scalp and blood still held many of the expanded lesional clones.

The germline V gene has CDR1 SNHLY and CDR2 FYNNEI. There are 15 residues in the CDR3. Deletions cut 7 bases from V and 6 bases from J, with 21 bases between. Sequencing templates came from extracted RNA that was reverse transcribed into cDNA. The protocol was immunoSEQ multiplex PCR, while the TCRdb copy is restricted to in-frame clones and leaves out a portion. The sample has approximately 200,000 clones; 50% to 60% are singletons. Sequenced here: CD4+ T cells sorted from blood, sampled at week 4, from a patient treated with tofacitinib. This clonotype was sampled from a human donor with alopecia areata. The J gene is TRBJ1-2, the V gene TRBV2, with D possibly matching TRBD1 (5 bases). This CDR3 reads CASNHPGTPTDGYTF. In DNA form, the CDR3 reads TGTGCCAGCAACCATCCGGGGACCCCCACGGATGGCTACACCTTC.